This entry features one TCR beta chain sequence. What it binds is unknown. The CDR3 runs to 15 residues. Germline-derived CDR1 and CDR2 are MNHNY and SVGAGI (reference sequence). This sample was included in a study of post-analysis software for immune sequencing data. Unique molecular identifiers featured in each of the TCR beta cDNA libraries. Approximately 0.5 million cDNA molecules were recovered from an input of about 0.9 to 10 million T cells. TCRdb reanalysed the PCR reads using MiXCR and keeps one entry per CDR3 protein. The sample lists about 680,000 distinct CDR3 sequences; roughly three fifths were seen once. Study-wide findings and caveats: Under the F measure, samples that were prepared in one batch clustered strongly together. Controls had lower frequencies than patients of about 5 TRBV segments, which included TRBV5-6, TRBV5-1 and TRBV20-1. There was significantly lower normalized Chao1 diversity in multiple sclerosis patients than in controls.

V and J are TRBV6-6 and TRBJ2-5; the match to TRBD2 covers 10 bases. The J call is in doubt because the DNA end fits TRBJ2-7 better. The TCR was taken from a girl aged 2-9 years with multiple sclerosis. What was sequenced was blood. CDR3 DNA: TGTGCCAGCAGTTACTCGACGGGACTAGCGACCGAGCAGTACTTC. Translating gives CASSYSTGLATEQYF.